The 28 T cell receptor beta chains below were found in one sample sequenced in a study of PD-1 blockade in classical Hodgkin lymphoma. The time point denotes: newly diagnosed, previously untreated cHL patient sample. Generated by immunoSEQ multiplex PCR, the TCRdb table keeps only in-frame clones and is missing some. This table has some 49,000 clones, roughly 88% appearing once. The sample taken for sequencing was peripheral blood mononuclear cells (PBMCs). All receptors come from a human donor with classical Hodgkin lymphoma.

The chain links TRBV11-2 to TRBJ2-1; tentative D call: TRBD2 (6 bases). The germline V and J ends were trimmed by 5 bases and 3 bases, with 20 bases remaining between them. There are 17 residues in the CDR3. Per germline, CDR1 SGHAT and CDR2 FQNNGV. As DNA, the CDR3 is TGTGCCAGCAGCCTATCGGGGGTTAGCGGCGACTACAATGAGCAGTTCTTC. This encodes CASSLSGVSGDYNEQFF. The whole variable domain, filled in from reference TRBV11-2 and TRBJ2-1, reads EAGVAQSPRYKIIEKRQSVAFWCNPISGHATLYWYQQILGQGPKLLIQFQNNGVVDDSQLPKDRFSAERLKGVDSTLKIQPAKLEDSAVYLCASSLSGVSGDYNEQFFGPGTRLTVL.

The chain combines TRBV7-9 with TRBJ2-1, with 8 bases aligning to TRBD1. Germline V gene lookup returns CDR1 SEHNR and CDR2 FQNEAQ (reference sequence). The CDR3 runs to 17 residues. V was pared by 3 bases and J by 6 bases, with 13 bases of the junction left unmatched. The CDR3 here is CASSFGQGFGLGNEQFF. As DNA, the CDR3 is TGTGCCAGCAGCTTCGGACAGGGTTTTGGCCTCGGCAATGAGCAGTTCTTC. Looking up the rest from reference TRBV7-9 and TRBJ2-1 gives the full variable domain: DTGVSQNPRHKITKRGQNVTFRCDPISEHNRLYWYRQTLGQGPEFLTYFQNEAQLEKSRLLSDRFSAERPKGSFSTLEIQRTEQGDSAMYLCASSFGQGFGLGNEQFFGPGTRLTVL.

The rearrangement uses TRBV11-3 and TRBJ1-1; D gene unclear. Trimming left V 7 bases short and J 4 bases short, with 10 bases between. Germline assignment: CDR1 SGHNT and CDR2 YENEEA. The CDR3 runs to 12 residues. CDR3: CASTISGTEAFF. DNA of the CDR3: TGTGCCAGCACCATATCGGGCACTGAAGCTTTCTTT.

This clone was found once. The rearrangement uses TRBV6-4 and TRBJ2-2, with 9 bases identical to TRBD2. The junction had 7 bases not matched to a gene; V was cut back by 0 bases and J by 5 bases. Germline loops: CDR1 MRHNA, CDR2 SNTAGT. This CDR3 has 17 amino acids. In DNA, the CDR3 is TGTGCCAGCAGTGACTCGAACCTAGCGGGGCAGACCGGGGAGCTGTTTTTT. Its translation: CASSDSNLAGQTGELFF.

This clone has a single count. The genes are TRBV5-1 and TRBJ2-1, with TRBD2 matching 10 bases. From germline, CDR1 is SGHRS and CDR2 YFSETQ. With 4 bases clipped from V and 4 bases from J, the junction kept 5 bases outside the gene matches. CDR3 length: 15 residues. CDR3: CASSGGTSDYNEQFF. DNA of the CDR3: TGCGCCAGCAGCGGCGGGACTAGCGATTACAATGAGCAGTTCTTC.

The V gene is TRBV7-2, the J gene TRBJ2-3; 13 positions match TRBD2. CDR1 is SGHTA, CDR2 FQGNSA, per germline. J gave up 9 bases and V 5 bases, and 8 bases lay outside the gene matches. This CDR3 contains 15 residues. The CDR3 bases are TGTGCCAGCAGCCCCACTAGCGGGAGGGGACTGACGCAGTATTTT. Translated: CASSPTSGRGLTQYF.

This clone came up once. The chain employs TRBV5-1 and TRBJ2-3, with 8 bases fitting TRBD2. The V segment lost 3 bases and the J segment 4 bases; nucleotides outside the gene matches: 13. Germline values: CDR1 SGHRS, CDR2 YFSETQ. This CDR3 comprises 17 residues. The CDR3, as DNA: TGCGCCAGCAGCTCGACCCGCCCAGCGGGAGTACCAGATACGCAGTATTTT. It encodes CASSSTRPAGVPDTQYF.

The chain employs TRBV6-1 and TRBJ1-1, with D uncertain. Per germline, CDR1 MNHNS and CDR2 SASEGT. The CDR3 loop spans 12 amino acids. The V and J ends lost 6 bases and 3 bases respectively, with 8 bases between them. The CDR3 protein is CASRPVYTEAFF. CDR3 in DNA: TGTGCCAGCAGGCCCGTCTACACTGAAGCTTTCTTT.

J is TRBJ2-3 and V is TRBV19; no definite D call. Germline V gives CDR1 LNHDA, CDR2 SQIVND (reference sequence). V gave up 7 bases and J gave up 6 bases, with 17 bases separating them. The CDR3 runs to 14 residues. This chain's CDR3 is CASTPATSGDTQYF. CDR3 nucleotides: TGTGCCAGTACCCCTGCGACGTCTGGGGATACGCAGTATTTT.

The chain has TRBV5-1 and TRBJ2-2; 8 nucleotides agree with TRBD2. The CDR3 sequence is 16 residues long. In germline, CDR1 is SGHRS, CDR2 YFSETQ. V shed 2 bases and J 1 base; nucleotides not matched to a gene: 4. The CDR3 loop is CASSFLGLENTGELFF. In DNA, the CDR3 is TGCGCCAGCAGCTTTTTGGGACTAGAGAACACCGGGGAGCTGTTTTTT. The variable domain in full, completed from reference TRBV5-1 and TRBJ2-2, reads KAGVTQTPRYLIKTRGQQVTLSCSPISGHRSVSWYQQTPGQGLQFLFEYFSETQRNKGNFPGRFSGRQFSNSRSEMNVSTLELGDSALYLCASSFLGLENTGELFFGEGSRLTVL.

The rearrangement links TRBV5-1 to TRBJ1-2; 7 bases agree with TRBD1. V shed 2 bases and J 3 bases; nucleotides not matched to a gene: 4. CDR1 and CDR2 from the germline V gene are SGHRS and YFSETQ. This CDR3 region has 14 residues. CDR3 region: CASSFLGQDYGYTF. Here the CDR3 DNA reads TGCGCCAGCAGCTTCCTCGGACAGGACTATGGCTACACCTTC.

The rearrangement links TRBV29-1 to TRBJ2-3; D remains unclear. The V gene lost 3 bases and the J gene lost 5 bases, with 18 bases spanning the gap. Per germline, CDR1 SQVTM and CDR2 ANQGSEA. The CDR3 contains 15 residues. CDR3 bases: TGCAGCGTTGATAGTACTTCAATGGCCGGAGATACGCAGTATTTT. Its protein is CSVDSTSMAGDTQYF.

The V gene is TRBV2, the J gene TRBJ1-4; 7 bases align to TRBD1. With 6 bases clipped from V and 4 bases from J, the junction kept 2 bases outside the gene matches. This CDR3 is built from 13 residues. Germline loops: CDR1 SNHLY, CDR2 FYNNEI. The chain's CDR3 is CASRQGINEKLFF. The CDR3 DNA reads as TGTGCCAGCAGACAGGGGATTAATGAAAAACTGTTTTTT.

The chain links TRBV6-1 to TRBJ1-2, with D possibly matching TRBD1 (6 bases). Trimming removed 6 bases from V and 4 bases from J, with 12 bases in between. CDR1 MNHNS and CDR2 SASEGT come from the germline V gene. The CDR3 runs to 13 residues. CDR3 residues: CASRGLGGYGYTF. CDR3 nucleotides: TGTGCCAGCAGGGGCTTAGGGGGCTATGGCTACACCTTC.

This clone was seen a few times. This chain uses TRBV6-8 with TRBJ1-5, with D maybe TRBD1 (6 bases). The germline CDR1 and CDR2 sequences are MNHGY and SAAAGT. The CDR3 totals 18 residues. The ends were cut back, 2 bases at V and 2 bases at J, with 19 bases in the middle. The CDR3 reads CASSYLSGTRYRNQPQHF. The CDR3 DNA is TGTGCCAGCAGTTACCTCTCAGGGACAAGATATCGCAATCAGCCCCAGCATTTT.

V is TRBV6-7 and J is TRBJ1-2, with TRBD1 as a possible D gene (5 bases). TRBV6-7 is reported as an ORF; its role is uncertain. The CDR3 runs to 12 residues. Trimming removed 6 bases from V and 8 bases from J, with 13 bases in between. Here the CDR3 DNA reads TGTGCCAGCAGCTCCGGGACGCGGGGCTACACCTTC. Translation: CASSSGTRGYTF.

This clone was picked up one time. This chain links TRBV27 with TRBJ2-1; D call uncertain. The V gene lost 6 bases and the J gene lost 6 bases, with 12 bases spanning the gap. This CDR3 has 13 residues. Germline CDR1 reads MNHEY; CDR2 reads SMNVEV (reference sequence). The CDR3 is CASRRIGGNEQFF. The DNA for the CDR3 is TGTGCCAGCAGACGTATAGGCGGCAATGAGCAGTTCTTC.

DNA for the CDR3: TGTGCCATCGCTCCTAGCGGGAGCACAGATACGCAGTATTTT. It is translated as CAIAPSGSTDTQYF. The rearrangement joins TRBV10-3 to TRBJ2-3; 8 nucleotides match TRBD2. The length of the CDR3 is 14 residues. V was clipped by 8 bases and J by 0 bases; unmatched bases: 4. CDR1 and CDR2 from the germline V gene are ENHRY and SYGVKD.

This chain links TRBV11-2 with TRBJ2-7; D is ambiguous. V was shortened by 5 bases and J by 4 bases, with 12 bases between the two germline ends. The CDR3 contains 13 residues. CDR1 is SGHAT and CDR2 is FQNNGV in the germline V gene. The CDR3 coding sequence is TGTGCCAGCAGCCTCGACGGGCGGTACGAGCAGTACGTC. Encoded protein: CASSLDGRYEQYV.

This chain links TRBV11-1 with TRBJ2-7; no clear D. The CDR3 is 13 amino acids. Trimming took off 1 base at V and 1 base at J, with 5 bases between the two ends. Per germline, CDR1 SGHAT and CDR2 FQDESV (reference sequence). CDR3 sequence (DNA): TGTGCCAGCAGCTTAGAGAGATCCTACGAGCAGTACTTC. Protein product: CASSLERSYEQYF.

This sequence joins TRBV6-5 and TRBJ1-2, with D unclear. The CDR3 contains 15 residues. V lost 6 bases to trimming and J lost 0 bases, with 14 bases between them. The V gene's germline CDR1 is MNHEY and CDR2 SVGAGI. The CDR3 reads CASSPGTAANYGYTF. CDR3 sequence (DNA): TGTGCCAGCAGCCCCGGTACAGCAGCTAACTATGGCTACACCTTC.

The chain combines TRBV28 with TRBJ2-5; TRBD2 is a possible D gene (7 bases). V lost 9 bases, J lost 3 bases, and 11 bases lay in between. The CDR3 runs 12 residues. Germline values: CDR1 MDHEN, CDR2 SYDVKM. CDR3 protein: CARGGGEETQYF. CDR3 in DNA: TGTGCCAGAGGGGGAGGGGAAGAGACCCAGTACTTC. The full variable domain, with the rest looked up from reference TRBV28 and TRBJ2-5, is DVKVTQSSRYLVKRTGEKVFLECVQDMDHENMFWYRQDPGLGLRLIYFSYDVKMKEKGDIPEGYSVSREKKERFSLILESASTNQTSMYLCARGGGEETQYFGPGTRLLVL.

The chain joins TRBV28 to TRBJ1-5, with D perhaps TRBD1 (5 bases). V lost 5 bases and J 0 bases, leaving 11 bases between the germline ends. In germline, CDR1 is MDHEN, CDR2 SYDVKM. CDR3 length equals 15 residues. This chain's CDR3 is CASSVRGDSNQPQHF. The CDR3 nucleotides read TGTGCCAGCAGTGTTCGGGGGGATAGCAATCAGCCCCAGCATTTT.

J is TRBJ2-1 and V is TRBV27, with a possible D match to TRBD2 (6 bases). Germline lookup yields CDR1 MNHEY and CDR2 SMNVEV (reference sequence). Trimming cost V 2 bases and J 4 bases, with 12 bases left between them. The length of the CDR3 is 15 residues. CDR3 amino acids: CASSLVGGPYNEQFF. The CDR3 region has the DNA TGTGCCAGCAGTTTAGTGGGAGGACCTTACAATGAGCAGTTCTTC.

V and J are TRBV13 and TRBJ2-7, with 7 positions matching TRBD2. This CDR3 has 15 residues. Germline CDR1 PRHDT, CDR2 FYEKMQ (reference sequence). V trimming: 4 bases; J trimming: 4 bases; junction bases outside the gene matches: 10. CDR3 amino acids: CASSSSGRGSYEQYF. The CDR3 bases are TGTGCCAGCAGCTCCTCTGGTCGCGGGAGTTACGAGCAGTACTTC.

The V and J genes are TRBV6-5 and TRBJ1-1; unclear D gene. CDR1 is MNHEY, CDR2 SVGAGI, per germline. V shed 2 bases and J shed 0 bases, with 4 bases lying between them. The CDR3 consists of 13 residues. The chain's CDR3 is CASSYDMNTEAFF. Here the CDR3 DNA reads TGTGCCAGCAGTTACGACATGAACACTGAAGCTTTCTTT.

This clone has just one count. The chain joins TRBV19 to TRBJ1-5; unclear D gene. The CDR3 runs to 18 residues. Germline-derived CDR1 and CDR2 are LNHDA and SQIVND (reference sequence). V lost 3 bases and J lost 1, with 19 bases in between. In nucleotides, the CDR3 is TGTGCCAGTAGTATTGGGTTCGGGGAGTGGGAGAGCAATCAGCCCCAGCATTTT. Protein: CASSIGFGEWESNQPQHF.

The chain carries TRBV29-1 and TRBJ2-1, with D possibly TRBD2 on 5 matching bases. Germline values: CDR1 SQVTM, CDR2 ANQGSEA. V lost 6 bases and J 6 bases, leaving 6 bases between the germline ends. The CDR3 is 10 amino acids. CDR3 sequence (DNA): TGCAGCGTAGGAGGCAATGAGCAGTTCTTC. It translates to CSVGGNEQFF.